A single sample gave rise to the 13 T cell receptor beta chains below, sequenced in a study of blood T cell repertoires in COVID-19. Method: immunoSEQ multiplex PCR; TCRdb's copy keeps in-frame clones and lacks some. The sample records about 110,000 clones, nearly 80% being singletons. The specimen was peripheral blood. The receptors derive from a woman of 80 years or more with active or convalescent COVID-19.

This rearrangement joins TRBV28 to TRBJ2-2; TRBD2 is a possible D gene (6 bases). Trimming left V 8 bases short and J 6 bases short, with 13 bases between. Per germline, CDR1 MDHEN and CDR2 SYDVKM. This CDR3 contains 13 residues. CDR3 sequence reads: CASLGTLAGELFF. As DNA, the CDR3 is TGTGCCAGCCTCGGGACTCTCGCCGGGGAGCTGTTTTTT.

The J gene is TRBJ1-1, the V gene TRBV7-9; D unresolved. CDR3 length: 14 amino acids. The germline V gene has CDR1 SEHNR and CDR2 FQNEAQ (reference sequence). V lost 1 base, J lost 2 bases, and 8 bases lay in between. CDR3 residues: CASSLVQSNTEAFF. CDR3 DNA sequence: TGTGCCAGCAGCTTAGTACAGAGTAACACTGAAGCTTTCTTT.

In its sample, this clone was seen once. This chain uses TRBV19 with TRBJ2-5; 9 bases match TRBD1. The CDR3 is 16 residues long. From germline, CDR1 is LNHDA and CDR2 SQIVND (reference sequence). V trimming: 4 bases; J trimming: 7 bases; junction bases outside the gene matches: 13. The DNA of the CDR3 is TGTGCCAGTAGTACTCCCACAGGGGGCGAGCTCGGGACCCAGTACTTC. Protein: CASSTPTGGELGTQYF.

This clone has just a few counts. The chain has TRBV5-1 and TRBJ2-7; 9 bases are shared with TRBD1. This CDR3 has 12 amino acids. Losses at the gene ends were 5 bases for V and 6 bases for J; bases not matched to a gene: 3. Germline V gene sequence: CDR1 SGHRS, CDR2 YFSETQ. DNA of the CDR3: TGCGCCAGCAGTCAGACAGGGGGCGAGCAGTACTTC. Protein: CASSQTGGEQYF. Variable domain in full (rest from reference TRBV5-1 and TRBJ2-7): KAGVTQTPRYLIKTRGQQVTLSCSPISGHRSVSWYQQTPGQGLQFLFEYFSETQRNKGNFPGRFSGRQFSNSRSEMNVSTLELGDSALYLCASSQTGGEQYFGPGTRLTVT.

This clone occurred a few times. The CDR3 is CASSPLAGRNEQYF. The CDR3 DNA reads TGTGCCAGCAGCCCACTAGCGGGACGGAACGAGCAGTACTTC. The genes are TRBV6-5 and TRBJ2-7; the match to TRBD2 covers 10 bases. J was trimmed by 5 bases and V by 6 bases; bases with no gene match: 7. CDR1 is MNHEY, CDR2 SVGAGI, per germline. CDR3 size: 14 residues.

The chain has TRBV18 and TRBJ2-1, with 7 nucleotides matching TRBD1. V was pared by 0 bases and J by 4 bases, with 6 bases of the junction left unmatched. Germline V gene sequence: CDR1 KGHSH, CDR2 LQKENI. The CDR3 has 16 amino acids. CDR3 coding DNA: TGTGCCAGCTCACCACCCGGGACAGCGGTATACAATGAGCAGTTCTTC. Its translation: CASSPPGTAVYNEQFF.

The chain recombines TRBV5-1 with TRBJ1-2; 9 bases match TRBD1. This CDR3 contains 14 residues. CDR1 SGHRS and CDR2 YFSETQ come from the germline V gene. J was trimmed by 7 bases and V by 0 bases; bases with no gene match: 4. This CDR3 is CASSLGGQGFGYTF. CDR3 coding DNA: TGCGCCAGCAGCTTGGGGGGACAGGGTTTTGGCTACACCTTC.

V usage is TRBV7-3 and J usage is TRBJ2-1; TRBD2 matches at 9 bases. The length of the CDR3 is 13 residues. Germline CDR1 SGHTA, CDR2 FQGTGA. With V trimmed by 4 bases and J by 15 bases, 10 bases remained unmatched. CDR3 loop: CASSSSDGLARFF. CDR3 in DNA: TGTGCCAGCAGCTCCTCAGATGGACTAGCGCGGTTCTTC.

The CDR3 protein is CASSDLSGFVEPQHF. In DNA form, the CDR3 reads TGTGCCAGCAGTGATTTATCAGGGTTTGTTGAGCCCCAGCATTTT. V gene TRBV6-1 combines with J gene TRBJ1-5; D possibly corresponds to TRBD1 (5 bases). The CDR3 has 15 amino acids. Trimming shortened V by 3 bases and J by 8 bases, and 17 bases separated the two germline ends. CDR1 and CDR2 (germline): MNHNS, SASEGT.

In this sample, this clone turned up once. The CDR3 coding sequence is TGTGCCAGCAGCCCCCCGATGGGCCATGGCTACACCTTC. Its translation: CASSPPMGHGYTF. The gene calls are TRBV5-6 and TRBJ1-2; D gene ambiguous. Germline values: CDR1 SGHDT, CDR2 YYEEEE. V lost 4 bases and J lost 6, with 13 bases in between. The CDR3 length is 13 residues.

The chain joins TRBV23-1 to TRBJ2-1, with 11 bases matching TRBD2. TRBV23-1 is placed among ORFs of uncertain function. CDR3 length: 24 residues. The trim removed 4 bases at V and 8 bases at J, leaving 34 bases unmatched. The CDR3 sequence: CASSRPRRLAGGSRSAMGCDEQFF. The CDR3 DNA follows: TGCGCCAGCAGTCGCCCCCGCAGGCTAGCGGGAGGAAGTAGGTCCGCGATGGGCTGCGATGAGCAGTTCTTC.

This clone has just one count. The rearrangement links TRBV7-3 to TRBJ2-1; TRBD2 agrees at 8 bases. CDR3 length: 19 residues. The trim removed 5 bases at V and 0 bases at J, leaving 15 bases unmatched. Per the germline V gene, CDR1 is SGHTA and CDR2 is FQGTGA. In DNA, the CDR3 is TGTGCCAGCAGCCCCCGGGGAACTAGCGGCCCTAGCTCCTACAATGAGCAGTTCTTC. Translation gives CASSPRGTSGPSSYNEQFF. The whole variable domain, filled in from reference TRBV7-3 and TRBJ2-1, reads GAGVSQTPSNKVTEKGKYVELRCDPISGHTALYWYRQSLGQGPEFLIYFQGTGAADDSGLPNDRFFAVRPEGSVSTLKIQRTERGDSAVYLCASSPRGTSGPSSYNEQFFGPGTRLTVL.

In this sample, this clone turned up once. The chain is built from TRBV25-1 and TRBJ2-7, with TRBD1 matching 11 bases. Germline V gene lookup returns CDR1 MGHDK and CDR2 SYGVNS. Losses at the gene ends were 3 bases for V and 8 bases for J; bases not matched to a gene: 9. The CDR3 is 15 residues long. The CDR3 DNA reads TGTGCCAGCAGTGACTGGACAGGGGGCTCGAACCAGCAGTACTTC. It codes for CASSDWTGGSNQQYF.